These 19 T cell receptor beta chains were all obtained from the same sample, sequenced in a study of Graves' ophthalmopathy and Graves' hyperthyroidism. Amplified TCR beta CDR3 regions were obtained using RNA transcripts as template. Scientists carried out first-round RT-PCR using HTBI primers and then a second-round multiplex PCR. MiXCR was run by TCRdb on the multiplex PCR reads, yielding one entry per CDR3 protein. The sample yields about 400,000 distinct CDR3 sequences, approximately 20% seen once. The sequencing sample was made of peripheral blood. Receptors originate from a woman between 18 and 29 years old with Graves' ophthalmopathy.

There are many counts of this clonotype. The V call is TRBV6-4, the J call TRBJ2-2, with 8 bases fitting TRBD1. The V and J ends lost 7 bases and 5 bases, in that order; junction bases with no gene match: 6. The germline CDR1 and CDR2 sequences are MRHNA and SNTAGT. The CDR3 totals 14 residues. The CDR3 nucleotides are TGTGCCAGCAAGGACAGGGTGGAGACCGGGGAGCTGTTTTTT. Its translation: CASKDRVETGELFF.

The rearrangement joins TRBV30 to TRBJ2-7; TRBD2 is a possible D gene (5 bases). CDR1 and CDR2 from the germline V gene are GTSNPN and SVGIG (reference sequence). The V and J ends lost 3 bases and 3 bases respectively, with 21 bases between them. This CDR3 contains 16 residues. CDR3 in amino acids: CAWRALRPTGIYEQYF. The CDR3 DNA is TGTGCCTGGAGAGCTCTCCGGCCCACGGGAATCTACGAGCAGTACTTC.

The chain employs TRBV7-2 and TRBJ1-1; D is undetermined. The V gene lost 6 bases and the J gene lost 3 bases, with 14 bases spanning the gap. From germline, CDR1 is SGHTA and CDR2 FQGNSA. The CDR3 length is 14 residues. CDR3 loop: CASRLTGGYTEAFF. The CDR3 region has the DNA TGTGCCAGCAGGCTGACCGGAGGGTACACTGAAGCTTTCTTT.

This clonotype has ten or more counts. In DNA, the CDR3 is TGTGCCAGCAGCTTGCAGGGGATACATACCTACGAGCAGTACTTC. Translated, it gives CASSLQGIHTYEQYF. The V and J genes are TRBV5-5 and TRBJ2-7; weak D call: TRBD1 (6 bases). With 1 base removed from V and 2 bases from J, the gap between germline ends came to 13 bases. The CDR3 loop spans 15 amino acids. Germline V gene sequence: CDR1 SGHKS, CDR2 YYEKEE (reference sequence).

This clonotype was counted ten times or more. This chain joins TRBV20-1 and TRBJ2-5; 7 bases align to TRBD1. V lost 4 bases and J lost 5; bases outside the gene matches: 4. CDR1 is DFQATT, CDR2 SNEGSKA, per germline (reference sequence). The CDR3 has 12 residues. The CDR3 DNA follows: TGCAGTGCTATCCTGACAGGGGAGACCCAGTACTTC. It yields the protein CSAILTGETQYF.

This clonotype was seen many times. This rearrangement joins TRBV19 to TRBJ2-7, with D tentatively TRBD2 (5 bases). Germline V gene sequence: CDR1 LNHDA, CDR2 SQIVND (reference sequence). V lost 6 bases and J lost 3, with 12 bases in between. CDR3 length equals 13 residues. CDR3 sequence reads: CASSPSSNYEQYF. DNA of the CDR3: TGTGCCAGTAGCCCCTCTAGCAACTACGAGCAGTACTTC.

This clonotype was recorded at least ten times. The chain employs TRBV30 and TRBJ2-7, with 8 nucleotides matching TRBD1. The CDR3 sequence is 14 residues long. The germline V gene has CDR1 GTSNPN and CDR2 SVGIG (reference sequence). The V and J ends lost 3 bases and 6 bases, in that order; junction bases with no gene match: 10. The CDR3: CAWRAMTGAGEQYF. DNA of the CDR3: TGTGCCTGGAGGGCAATGACAGGGGCGGGCGAGCAGTACTTC.

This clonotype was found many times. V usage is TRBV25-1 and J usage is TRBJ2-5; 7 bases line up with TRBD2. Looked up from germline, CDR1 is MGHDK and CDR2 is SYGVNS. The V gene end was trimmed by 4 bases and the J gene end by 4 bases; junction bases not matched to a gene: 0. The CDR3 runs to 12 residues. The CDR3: CASSAGGETQYF. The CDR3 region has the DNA TGTGCCAGCAGTGCGGGGGGAGAGACCCAGTACTTC.

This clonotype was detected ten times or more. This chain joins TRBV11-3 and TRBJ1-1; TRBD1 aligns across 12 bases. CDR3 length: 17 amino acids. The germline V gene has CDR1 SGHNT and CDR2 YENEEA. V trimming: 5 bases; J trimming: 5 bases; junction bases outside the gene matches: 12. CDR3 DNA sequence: TGTGCCAGCAGCCCCGTACGGGACAGGGGGCGAGGTACTGAAGCTTTCTTT. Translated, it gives CASSPVRDRGRGTEAFF. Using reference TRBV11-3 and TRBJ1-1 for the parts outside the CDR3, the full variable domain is EAGVVQSPRYKIIEKKQPVAFWCNPISGHNTLYWYLQNLGQGPELLIRYENEEAVDDSQLPKDRFSAERLKGVDSTLKIQPAELGDSAVYLCASSPVRDRGRGTEAFFGQGTRLTVV.

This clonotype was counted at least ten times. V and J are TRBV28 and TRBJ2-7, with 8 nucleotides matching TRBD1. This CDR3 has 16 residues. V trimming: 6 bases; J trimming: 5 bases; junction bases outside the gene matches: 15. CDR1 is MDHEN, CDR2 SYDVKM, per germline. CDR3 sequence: CASRIAGDRQSHEQYF. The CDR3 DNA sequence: TGTGCCAGCAGAATAGCCGGGGACAGGCAATCCCACGAGCAGTACTTC. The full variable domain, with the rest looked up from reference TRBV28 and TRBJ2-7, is DVKVTQSSRYLVKRTGEKVFLECVQDMDHENMFWYRQDPGLGLRLIYFSYDVKMKEKGDIPEGYSVSREKKERFSLILESASTNQTSMYLCASRIAGDRQSHEQYFGPGTRLTVT.

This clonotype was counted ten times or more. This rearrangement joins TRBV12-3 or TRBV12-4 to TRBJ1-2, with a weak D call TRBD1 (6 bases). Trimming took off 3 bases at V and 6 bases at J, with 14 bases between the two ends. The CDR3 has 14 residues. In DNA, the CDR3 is TGTGCCAGCAGTTTGGAGGGGGTCGTACATGGCTACACCTTC. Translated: CASSLEGVVHGYTF.

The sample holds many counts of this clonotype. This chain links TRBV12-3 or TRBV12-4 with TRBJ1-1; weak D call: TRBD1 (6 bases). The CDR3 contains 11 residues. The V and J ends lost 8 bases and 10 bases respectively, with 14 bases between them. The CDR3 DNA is TGTGCCAGCCTGAGGGGACAAGGAGCTTTCTTT. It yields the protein CASLRGQGAFF.

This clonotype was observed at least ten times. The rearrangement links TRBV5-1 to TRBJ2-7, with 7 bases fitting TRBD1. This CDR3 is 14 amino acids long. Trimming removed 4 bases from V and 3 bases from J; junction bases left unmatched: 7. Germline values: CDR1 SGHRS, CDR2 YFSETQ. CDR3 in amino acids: CASSTGQVNYEQYF. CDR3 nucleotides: TGCGCCAGCAGCACCGGACAGGTTAACTACGAGCAGTACTTC. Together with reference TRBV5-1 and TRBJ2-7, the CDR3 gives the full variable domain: KAGVTQTPRYLIKTRGQQVTLSCSPISGHRSVSWYQQTPGQGLQFLFEYFSETQRNKGNFPGRFSGRQFSNSRSEMNVSTLELGDSALYLCASSTGQVNYEQYFGPGTRLTVT.

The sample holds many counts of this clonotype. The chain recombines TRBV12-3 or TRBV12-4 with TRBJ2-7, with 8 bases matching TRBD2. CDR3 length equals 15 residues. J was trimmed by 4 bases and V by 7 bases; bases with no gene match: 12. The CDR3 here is CASTSSREGKYEQYF. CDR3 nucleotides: TGTGCCAGCACCTCATCTCGGGAGGGCAAGTACGAGCAGTACTTC.

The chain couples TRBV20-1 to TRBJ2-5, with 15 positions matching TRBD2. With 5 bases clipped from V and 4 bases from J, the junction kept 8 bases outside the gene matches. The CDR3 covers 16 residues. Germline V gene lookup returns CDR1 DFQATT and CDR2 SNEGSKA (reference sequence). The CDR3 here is CSASPWTSGRGETQYF. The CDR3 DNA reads TGCAGTGCTTCGCCCTGGACTAGCGGGAGGGGAGAGACCCAGTACTTC.

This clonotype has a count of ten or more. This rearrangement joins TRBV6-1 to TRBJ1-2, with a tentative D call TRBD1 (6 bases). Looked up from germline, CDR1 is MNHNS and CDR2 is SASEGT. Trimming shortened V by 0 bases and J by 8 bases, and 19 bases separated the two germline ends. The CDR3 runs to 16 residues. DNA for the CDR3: TGTGCCAGCAGTGAAGCGAAGATCCCCCCGACAGGCGGCTACACCTTC. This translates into CASSEAKIPPTGGYTF.

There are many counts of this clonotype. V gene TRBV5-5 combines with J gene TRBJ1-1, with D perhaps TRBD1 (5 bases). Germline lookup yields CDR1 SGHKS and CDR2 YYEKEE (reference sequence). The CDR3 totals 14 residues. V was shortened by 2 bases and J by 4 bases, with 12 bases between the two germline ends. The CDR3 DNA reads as TGTGCCAGCAGCTTTCCAGAGGGGACCACTGAAGCTTTCTTT. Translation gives CASSFPEGTTEAFF.

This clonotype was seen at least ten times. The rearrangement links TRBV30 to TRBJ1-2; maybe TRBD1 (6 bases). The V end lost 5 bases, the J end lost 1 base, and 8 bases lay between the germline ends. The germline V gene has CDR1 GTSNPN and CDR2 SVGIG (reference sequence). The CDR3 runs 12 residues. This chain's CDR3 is CAWPDSNYGYTF. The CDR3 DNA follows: TGTGCCTGGCCGGACAGTAACTATGGCTACACCTTC.

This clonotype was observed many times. This CDR3 is CASSIPPLAVTDTQYF. CDR3 coding DNA: TGTGCCAGTAGTATCCCCCCCCTAGCGGTCACAGATACGCAGTATTTT. This chain joins TRBV19 and TRBJ2-3, with 7 bases that match TRBD2. The V and J ends lost 3 bases and 2 bases, in that order; junction bases with no gene match: 8. Germline assignment: CDR1 LNHDA and CDR2 SQIVND (reference sequence). The CDR3 contains 16 residues.